The 32 T cell receptor beta chains listed next were all sequenced from one sample in a study of CD8+ T cells in alopecia areata. The authors extracted RNA and reverse transcribed it into cDNA as the sequencing template. Clones were read by immunoSEQ multiplex PCR, and TCRdb kept only the in-frame ones, dropping some. The table shows roughly 150,000 clones, with more than 45% occurring only once. This material consisted of CD8+ T cells sorted from blood, taken at week 0. Receptors were obtained from a human donor with alopecia areata.

The chain joins TRBV9 to TRBJ1-4; D gene unclear. The CDR3 covers 13 residues. In germline, CDR1 is SGDLS, CDR2 YYNGEE. V lost 3 bases, J lost 8 bases, and 11 bases lay in between. DNA of the CDR3: TGTGCCAGCAGCGCCTCCGTAGAAGAAAAACTGTTTTTT. Protein: CASSASVEEKLFF.

In the case of this clone: Other nucleotide sequences from this sample produce the same CDR3. The chain links TRBV30 to TRBJ2-7, with D tentatively TRBD1 or TRBD2 (5 bases each). This CDR3 is 11 amino acids long. Germline CDR1 GTSNPN, CDR2 SVGIG (reference sequence). V lost 1 base to trimming and J lost 6 bases, with 7 bases between them. The DNA of the CDR3 is TGTGCCTGGAGTGAGGGGAGCGAGCAGTACTTC. This codes for CAWSEGSEQYF.

This rearrangement joins TRBV30 to TRBJ2-7, with a possible D match to TRBD2 (6 bases). Between the trimmed V and J ends, which lost 2 bases and 6 bases, there was a span of 20 bases. CDR1 and CDR2 from the germline V gene are GTSNPN and SVGIG (reference sequence). The CDR3 contains 15 residues. CDR3 in amino acids: CAWSPGRDPIPEQYF. The CDR3 region has the DNA TGTGCCTGGAGTCCCGGGCGGGACCCCATTCCCGAGCAGTACTTC.

This sequence joins TRBV5-1 and TRBJ2-7, with D unclear. Trimming took 1 base from V and 5 from J, leaving 7 bases between them. The CDR3 is made up of 12 amino acids. CDR1 is SGHRS and CDR2 is YFSETQ in the germline V gene. The CDR3 sequence: CASSLSEHEQYF. CDR3 nucleotides: TGCGCCAGCAGCTTGTCGGAACACGAGCAGTACTTC.

This clone was counted a few times. The chain carries TRBV25-1 and TRBJ1-2, with 9 bases aligning to TRBD1. The CDR3 extends over 14 amino acids. The germline gives CDR1 MGHDK, CDR2 SYGVNS. V was pared by 5 bases and J by 2 bases, with 3 bases of the junction left unmatched. CDR3 DNA sequence: TGTGCCAGCAGTTCCGGGACAGGGAACTATGGCTACACCTTC. This encodes CASSSGTGNYGYTF.

Only a few counts were recorded for this clone. A much larger clone differs by one base, so this may be a read error. Other DNA sequences in this specimen translate into the identical CDR3. This sequence joins TRBV9 and TRBJ1-6, with D uncertain. The V end lost 0 bases, the J end lost 7 bases, and 2 bases lay between the germline ends. This CDR3 has 12 residues. Germline V gene data show CDR1 as SGDLS and CDR2 as YYNGEE. The CDR3 reads CASSVANSPLHF. In DNA form, the CDR3 reads TGTGCCAGCAGCGTAGCGAATTCACCCCTCCACTTT.

The gene calls are TRBV6-5 and TRBJ1-2; possible D gene TRBD1, 5 bases. This CDR3 has 13 residues. Trimming shortened V by 6 bases and J by 5 bases, and 13 bases separated the two germline ends. From germline, CDR1 is MNHEY and CDR2 SVGAGI. CDR3 sequence reads: CASSPGTGYGYTF. CDR3 sequence (DNA): TGTGCCAGCAGCCCCGGGACGGGATATGGCTACACCTTC.

This clone has more than one count but fewer than ten. The rearrangement joins TRBV30 to TRBJ1-5, with D possibly being TRBD1 (6 bases). The CDR3 totals 12 residues. Germline lookup yields CDR1 GTSNPN and CDR2 SVGIG (reference sequence). V was cut by 6 bases and J by 3 bases, with 9 bases left in between. CDR3 protein: CACRDNNQPQHF. CDR3 DNA sequence: TGTGCCTGCCGGGACAACAATCAGCCCCAGCATTTT. Drawing the rest from reference TRBV30 and TRBJ1-5, the complete variable domain is SQTIHQWPATLVQPVGSPLSLECTVEGTSNPNLYWYRQAAGRGLQLLFYSVGIGQISSEVPQNLSASRPQDRQFILSSKKLLLSDSGFYLCACRDNNQPQHFGDGTRLSIL.

J is TRBJ1-1 and V is TRBV30, with D possibly TRBD1 on 6 matching bases. The CDR3 has 14 residues. The germline V gene encodes CDR1 GTSNPN and CDR2 SVGIG (reference sequence). The ends were cut back, 3 bases at V and 3 bases at J, with 14 bases in the middle. The CDR3 loop reads CAWSRGRMDTEAFF. Written as DNA, the CDR3 is TGTGCCTGGAGCAGGGGTCGAATGGACACTGAAGCTTTCTTT. The full variable domain, with the rest looked up from reference TRBV30 and TRBJ1-1, is SQTIHQWPATLVQPVGSPLSLECTVEGTSNPNLYWYRQAAGRGLQLLFYSVGIGQISSEVPQNLSASRPQDRQFILSSKKLLLSDSGFYLCAWSRGRMDTEAFFGQGTRLTVV.

The V and J genes are TRBV7-9 and TRBJ1-6; D possibly corresponds to TRBD1 (5 bases). Germline V lookup: CDR1 SEHNR, CDR2 FQNEAQ (reference sequence). V lost 5 bases to trimming and J lost 6 bases, with 17 bases between them. The CDR3 extends over 16 amino acids. As DNA, the CDR3 is TGTGCCAGCAGCACCTGGGGGGACCCACCTAATTCACCCCTCCACTTT. Protein product: CASSTWGDPPNSPLHF.

The chain carries TRBV7-6 and TRBJ1-4; D is ambiguous. V was pared by 5 bases and J by 7 bases, with 11 bases between. The CDR3 is made up of 13 amino acids. Germline assignment: CDR1 SGHVS and CDR2 FNYEAQ. CDR3 region: CASSTRGIEKLFF. In DNA form, the CDR3 reads TGTGCCAGCAGCACCCGCGGGATTGAAAAACTGTTTTTT.

This clone was counted a few times. The rearrangement uses TRBV5-6 and TRBJ1-1; TRBD1 aligns across 8 bases. This CDR3 is 12 amino acids long. Per germline, CDR1 SGHDT and CDR2 YYEEEE. After removal of 3 bases from V and 11 bases from J, the junction contained 6 bases not matched to a gene. The CDR3 DNA sequence: TGTGCCAGCAGCTGGACAGGGAGGGAGGCTTTCTTT. Translating it yields CASSWTGREAFF.

The CDR3 is CASSLRTSGNNEQFF. As DNA, the CDR3 is TGCGCCAGCAGCTTGCGGACTAGCGGGAACAATGAGCAGTTCTTC. The V gene is TRBV5-1, the J gene TRBJ2-1; 12 nucleotides match TRBD2. The CDR3 totals 15 residues. Losses at the gene ends were 1 base for V and 5 bases for J; bases not matched to a gene: 1. Looked up from germline, CDR1 is SGHRS and CDR2 is YFSETQ. Drawing the rest from reference TRBV5-1 and TRBJ2-1, the complete variable domain is KAGVTQTPRYLIKTRGQQVTLSCSPISGHRSVSWYQQTPGQGLQFLFEYFSETQRNKGNFPGRFSGRQFSNSRSEMNVSTLELGDSALYLCASSLRTSGNNEQFFGPGTRLTVL.

This clone was counted between two and nine times. The genes are TRBV4-3 and TRBJ1-2, with D uncertain. V shed 3 bases and J shed 1 base, with 15 bases lying between them. In germline, CDR1 is LGHNA, CDR2 YSLEER. The CDR3 runs to 16 residues. CDR3 in amino acids: CASSQSDSDGNYGYTF. CDR3 in DNA: TGCGCCAGCAGCCAGTCGGACTCGGACGGTAACTATGGCTACACCTTC.

This chain links TRBV11-2 with TRBJ2-1, with D possibly being TRBD2 (5 bases). The CDR3 contains 14 residues. Trimming removed 3 bases at V and 10 bases at J, with 16 bases between. CDR1 is SGHAT and CDR2 is FQNNGV in the germline V gene. The CDR3 region has the DNA TGTGCCAGCAGCTTCGCAGGATCCCAGCGGGAGCAGTTCTTC. Amino acid sequence: CASSFAGSQREQFF.

The J gene is TRBJ2-4, the V gene TRBV27; no firm D call. Germline V gene lookup returns CDR1 MNHEY and CDR2 SMNVEV (reference sequence). CDR3 size: 18 residues. Trimming removed 0 bases at V and 0 bases at J, with 15 bases between. The CDR3 loop reads CASSLSAHPSPAKNIQYF. The CDR3 bases are TGTGCCAGCAGTTTATCGGCCCACCCCAGCCCAGCCAAAAACATTCAGTACTTC.

The chain employs TRBV6-5 and TRBJ1-1; unclear D gene. Trimming took 0 bases from V and 1 from J, leaving 9 bases between them. The length of the CDR3 is 15 residues. Looked up from germline, CDR1 is MNHEY and CDR2 is SVGAGI. The CDR3 DNA reads as TGTGCCAGCAGTTACTCCTCAGAGACGAACACTGAAGCTTTCTTT. This encodes CASSYSSETNTEAFF.

The sample holds a few counts of this clone. One end of the junction varies from germline; a read error may be responsible. The chain links TRBV6-5 to TRBJ1-6; D gene ambiguous. The CDR3 is made up of 9 amino acids. Germline CDR1 MNHEY, CDR2 SVGAGI. The CDR3 DNA sequence: TGTGCCAGCAGTCACTCCCTGTTCTTT. Amino acid sequence: CASSHSLFF.

This clone was counted many times. The V gene is TRBV19, the J gene TRBJ2-1; a possible D gene is TRBD2 (6 bases). V was trimmed by 3 bases and J by 4 bases, leaving 13 bases between them. This CDR3 has 15 amino acids. Per germline, CDR1 LNHDA and CDR2 SQIVND (reference sequence). The CDR3, as DNA: TGTGCCAGTAGTATTGTTGTGGGGGGATACAATGAGCAGTTCTTC. It encodes CASSIVVGGYNEQFF.

The chain employs TRBV5-1 and TRBJ2-1; 7 bases match TRBD1. CDR1 and CDR2 (germline): SGHRS, YFSETQ. The CDR3 sequence is 15 residues long. With V trimmed by 3 bases and J by 3 bases, 6 bases remained unmatched. The chain's CDR3 is CASSSGTDFYNEQFF. The CDR3 DNA is TGCGCCAGCAGCTCCGGGACAGACTTCTACAATGAGCAGTTCTTC.

This clone was seen more than once but under ten times. The chain recombines TRBV29-1 with TRBJ2-2; 9 positions match TRBD2. The CDR3 covers 16 residues. Per germline, CDR1 SQVTM and CDR2 ANQGSEA. With 4 bases clipped from V and 0 bases from J, the junction kept 6 bases outside the gene matches. Here the CDR3 reads CSVVSSGGPNTGELFF. The CDR3 DNA is TGCAGCGTTGTGAGTAGCGGGGGCCCGAACACCGGGGAGCTGTTTTTT.

This clone has just one count. The chain carries TRBV2 and TRBJ2-7; 10 bases fit TRBD2. Germline lookup yields CDR1 SNHLY and CDR2 FYNNEI. This CDR3 has 14 residues. V lost 6 bases to trimming and J lost 3 bases; unmatched junction nucleotides: 5. The CDR3 reads CASRVTSGLYEQYF. CDR3 in DNA: TGTGCCAGCAGAGTGACTAGCGGGCTCTACGAGCAGTACTTC.

The chain carries TRBV30 and TRBJ2-5; D is ambiguous. CDR3 length equals 13 residues. Trimming removed 5 bases from V and 2 bases from J, with 12 bases in between. CDR1 GTSNPN and CDR2 SVGIG come from the germline V gene (reference sequence). For the CDR3, the DNA is TGTGCCTGGTCCCCGGGCCTACAAGAGACCCAGTACTTC. Protein: CAWSPGLQETQYF.

The rearrangement uses TRBV19 and TRBJ1-5, with no clear D. The CDR3 is 14 amino acids. V lost 9 bases and J 9 bases, leaving 21 bases between the germline ends. The germline gives CDR1 LNHDA, CDR2 SQIVND (reference sequence). The CDR3: CASRSEGTDPPQHF. The CDR3 bases are TGTGCCAGCAGGTCTGAGGGAACGGACCCGCCCCAGCATTTT.

The chain is built from TRBV5-1 and TRBJ2-7; D remains unclear. CDR3 length: 12 residues. The germline CDR1 and CDR2 sequences are SGHRS and YFSETQ. V gave up 0 bases and J gave up 3 bases, with 4 bases separating them. As DNA, the CDR3 is TGCGCCAGCAGCTTGGGGAACTACGAGCAGTACTTC. Translation: CASSLGNYEQYF. Using reference TRBV5-1 and TRBJ2-7 for the parts outside the CDR3, the full variable domain is KAGVTQTPRYLIKTRGQQVTLSCSPISGHRSVSWYQQTPGQGLQFLFEYFSETQRNKGNFPGRFSGRQFSNSRSEMNVSTLELGDSALYLCASSLGNYEQYFGPGTRLTVT.

This clone turned up a few times. J is TRBJ2-1 and V is TRBV13; 15 nucleotides line up with TRBD2. Germline assignment: CDR1 PRHDT and CDR2 FYEKMQ (reference sequence). With 5 bases clipped from V and 9 bases from J, the junction kept 11 bases outside the gene matches. The length of the CDR3 is 17 residues. CDR3 DNA sequence: TGTGCCAGCAGCCCCCTCGGGACTAGCGGGGGGCAGGGTGAGCAGTTCTTC. This encodes CASSPLGTSGGQGEQFF.

This clone appeared a few times. V is TRBV4-1 and J is TRBJ2-1; 7 bases are a match to TRBD2. J lost 7 bases, V lost 2 bases, and 5 bases had no gene match. CDR3 length: 14 residues. The germline V gene encodes CDR1 MGHRA and CDR2 YSYEKL. CDR3 sequence: CASSQPVGGNEQFF. The CDR3 bases are TGCGCCAGCAGCCAACCCGTCGGGGGGAATGAGCAGTTCTTC.

J is TRBJ1-1 and V is TRBV27; D is ambiguous. The CDR3 consists of 14 residues. Trimming took 1 base from V and 0 from J, leaving 6 bases between them. CDR1 is MNHEY and CDR2 is SMNVEV in the germline V gene (reference sequence). The CDR3 here is CASSLFAVNTEAFF. The CDR3 nucleotides are TGTGCCAGCAGTTTATTCGCGGTGAACACTGAAGCTTTCTTT.

V usage is TRBV9 and J usage is TRBJ2-1; possibly TRBD2 for D (6 bases). Germline V lookup: CDR1 SGDLS, CDR2 YYNGEE. V was trimmed by 3 bases and J by 8 bases, leaving 15 bases between them. There are 14 residues in the CDR3. CDR3 sequence reads: CASSAGGGVDEQFF. The CDR3 bases are TGTGCCAGCAGCGCTGGTGGAGGGGTCGATGAGCAGTTCTTC.

CDR3: CSGTGQGTYEQYF. Written as DNA, the CDR3 is TGCAGTGGCACGGGACAGGGGACCTACGAGCAGTACTTC. V usage is TRBV29-1 and J usage is TRBJ2-7; 10 nucleotides line up with TRBD1. There are 13 residues in the CDR3. CDR1 and CDR2 (germline): SQVTM, ANQGSEA.

This clone was detected a few times. The chain combines TRBV30 with TRBJ2-7, with D tentatively TRBD1 (5 bases). Trimming left V 6 bases short and J 2 bases short, with 17 bases between. The CDR3 totals 14 residues. CDR1 and CDR2 from the germline V gene are GTSNPN and SVGIG (reference sequence). The DNA for the CDR3 is TGTGCCTGCCATACAGGCGCCACCACCTACGAGCAGTACTTC. Residues: CACHTGATTYEQYF.

The chain is built from TRBV16 and TRBJ1-5; D may be TRBD1 (5 bases). V was cut by 4 bases and J by 7 bases, with 17 bases left in between. This CDR3 has 15 residues. Germline V gene sequence: CDR1 KGHSY, CDR2 FQNENV. CDR3 residues: CASSPWLGEEQPQHF. The CDR3, as DNA: TGTGCCAGCAGCCCCTGGTTGGGGGAGGAACAGCCCCAGCATTTT.